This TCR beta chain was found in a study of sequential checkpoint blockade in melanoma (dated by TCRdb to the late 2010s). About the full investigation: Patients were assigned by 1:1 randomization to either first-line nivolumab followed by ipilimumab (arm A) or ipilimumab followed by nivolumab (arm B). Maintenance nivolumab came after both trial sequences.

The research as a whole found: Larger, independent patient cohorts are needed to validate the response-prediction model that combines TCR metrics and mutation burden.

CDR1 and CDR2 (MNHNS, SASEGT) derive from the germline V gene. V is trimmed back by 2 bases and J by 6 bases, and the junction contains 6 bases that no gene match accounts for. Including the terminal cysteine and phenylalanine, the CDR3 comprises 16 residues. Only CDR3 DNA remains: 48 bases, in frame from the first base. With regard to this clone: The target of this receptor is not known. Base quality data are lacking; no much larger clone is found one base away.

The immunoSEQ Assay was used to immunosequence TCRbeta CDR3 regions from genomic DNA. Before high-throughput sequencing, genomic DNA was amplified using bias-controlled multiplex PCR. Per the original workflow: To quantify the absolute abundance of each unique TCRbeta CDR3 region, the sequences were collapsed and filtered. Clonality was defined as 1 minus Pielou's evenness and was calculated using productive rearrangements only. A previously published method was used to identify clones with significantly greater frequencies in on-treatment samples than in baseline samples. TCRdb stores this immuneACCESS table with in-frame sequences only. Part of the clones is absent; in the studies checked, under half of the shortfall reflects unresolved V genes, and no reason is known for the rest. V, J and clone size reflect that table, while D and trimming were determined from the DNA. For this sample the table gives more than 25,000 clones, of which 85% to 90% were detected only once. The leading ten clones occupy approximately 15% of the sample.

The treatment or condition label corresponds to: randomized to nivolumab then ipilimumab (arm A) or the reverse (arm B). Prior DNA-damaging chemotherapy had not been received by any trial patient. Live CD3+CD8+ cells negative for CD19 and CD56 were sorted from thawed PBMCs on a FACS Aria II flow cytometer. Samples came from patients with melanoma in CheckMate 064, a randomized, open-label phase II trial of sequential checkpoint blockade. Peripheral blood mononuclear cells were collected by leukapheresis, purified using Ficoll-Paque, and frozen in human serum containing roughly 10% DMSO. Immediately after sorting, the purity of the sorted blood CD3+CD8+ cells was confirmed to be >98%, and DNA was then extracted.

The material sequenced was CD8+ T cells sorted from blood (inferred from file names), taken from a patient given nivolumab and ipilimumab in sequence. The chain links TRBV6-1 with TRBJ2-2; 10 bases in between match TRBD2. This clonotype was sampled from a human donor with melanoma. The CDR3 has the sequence CASSELAGGGPGELFF. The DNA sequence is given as TGTGCCAGCAGTGAATTAGCGGGGGGAGGCCCCGGGGAGCTGTTTTTT.